This note documents a single T cell receptor (beta chain) sequence. Its antigen is as yet unknown. Data came from immunoSEQ multiplex PCR; TCRdb stores just in-frame clones and leaves some out. The sample yields roughly 34,000 clones, approximately 92% seen once. The data were taken from a study of a mutant IDH1 vaccine in newly diagnosed glioma. Study-wide context: Of the patients given treatment, about 62% were male and 37.5% were female, and a mean age of approximately 37 years was recorded. The earlier regimen, radiotherapy, temozolomide, or both, was most often both.

The sample's time point: week 47, end of study. In the vaccine, a single dose held 300 ug of the mutant IDH1 20-mer peptide, along with topical imiquimod. Patients had eight vaccinations, in weeks 1, 3, 5, 7, 11, 15, 19 and 23. Donors' newly diagnosed IDH1-mutant WHO grade 3 or 4 astrocytomas lacked nuclear ATRX. This CDR3 region has 15 residues. In germline, CDR1 is MNHEY, CDR2 SMNVEV (reference sequence). V lost 2 bases, J lost 3 bases, and 3 bases stayed unmatched. The clonotype was recovered from a middle-aged woman with glioma. The sample was PBMCs, taken from a glioma patient whose treatment included an IDH1 peptide vaccine. The chain recombines TRBV27 with TRBJ2-1; 8 nucleotides align to TRBD2. The CDR3 reads CASSLGSGVYNEQFF. CDR3 sequence (DNA): TGTGCCAGCAGTTTAGGTAGCGGGGTCTACAATGAGCAGTTCTTC.